This T cell receptor (beta chain) was recovered during a study of T cell changes during pregnancy in multiple sclerosis. Clones were sequenced by immunoSEQ multiplex PCR, and TCRdb holds only the in-frame ones, with some missing. The profile shows 30,000 to 45,000 clones, 91% of them singletons. The germline V gene encodes CDR1 LNHDA and CDR2 SQIVND (reference sequence). Trimming took 1 base from V and 3 from J; bases not matched to a gene: 5. The CDR3 consists of 15 residues. The TCR sequence derives from a female donor in good health, enrolled as a control in a pregnancy study. V gene TRBV19 combines with J gene TRBJ1-2, with 7 bases that match TRBD1. Sequenced here: CD4+ T cells from peripheral blood mononuclear cells, sampled in the second trimester of pregnancy. This chain's CDR3 is CASSIATGTDYGYTF. The CDR3 DNA reads as TGTGCCAGTAGTATAGCCACCGGGACAGACTATGGCTACACCTTC.